This entry lists 26 T cell receptor beta chains sequenced from one sample in a study of OX40 agonist ivuxolimab in advanced cancers. Profiled with immunoSEQ multiplex PCR; TCRdb holds only in-frame clones, not every one. The sample lists tens of thousands of clones, around 84% seen once, with under 20% in the top ten. The sequenced sample was CD4+ or CD8+ T cells sorted from blood, obtained in a trial of the OX40 agonist ivuxolimab. The source of these receptors is an adult with an advanced solid tumor such as melanoma, head and neck, liver or kidney cancer.

This clone was counted only a few times. V gene TRBV7-9 combines with J gene TRBJ2-3, with D hard to call. This CDR3 spans 14 amino acids. V lost 0 bases, J lost 4 bases, and 8 bases lay in between. In germline, CDR1 is SEHNR, CDR2 FQNEAQ (reference sequence). The CDR3 sequence is CASSLALVSDTQYF. Here the CDR3 DNA reads TGTGCCAGCAGCTTAGCGCTGGTCTCAGATACGCAGTATTTT.

This clone showed up just a few times. The rearrangement joins TRBV6-5 to TRBJ2-2, with 7 positions matching TRBD1. CDR3 length equals 13 residues. V shed 11 bases, J shed 0 bases, and the junction held 3 bases outside the gene matches. CDR1 is MNHEY, CDR2 SVGAGI, per germline. CDR3 sequence: CACGTANTGELFF. The CDR3 nucleotides are TGTGCCTGTGGGACAGCGAACACCGGGGAGCTGTTTTTT.

This clone occurred once. V and J are TRBV19 and TRBJ2-5; the match to TRBD1 covers 7 bases. The DNA end is a closer match to TRBJ2-7, so the J assignment may be wrong. CDR1 and CDR2 (germline): LNHDA, SQIVND (reference sequence). The CDR3 loop spans 15 amino acids. The chain's CDR3 is CASSGVTGTVYEQYF. The CDR3, as DNA: TGTGCCAGTAGTGGGGTGACAGGGACGGTCTACGAGCAGTACTTC.

To note about this clone: One end of the junction varies from germline; a read error may be responsible. Other DNA sequences in this sample translate to the same CDR3. V is TRBV2 and J is TRBJ2-5, with D tentatively TRBD1 (5 bases). The CDR3 has 14 amino acids. Germline CDR1 and CDR2: SNHLY and FYNNEI. CDR3 residues: CASRERGFGETQYF. The CDR3 DNA is TGTGCCAGCAGGGAAAGGGGTTTCGGAGAGACTCAGTACTTC.

The rearrangement joins TRBV14 to TRBJ1-2, with 8 bases identical to TRBD1. The V gene's germline CDR1 is SGHDN and CDR2 FVKESK. The CDR3 extends over 17 amino acids. V was clipped by 0 bases and J by 7 bases; unmatched bases: 13. The DNA for the CDR3 is TGTGCCAGCAGCCAAGAAAAGGGACAGGTCACCTCTTTTGGCTACACCTTC. Its protein product is CASSQEKGQVTSFGYTF.

This clone was found a few times. The chain recombines TRBV27 with TRBJ1-6; D is ambiguous. This CDR3 is built from 13 residues. V lost 3 bases, J lost 10 bases, and 10 bases lay in between. CDR1 and CDR2 (germline): MNHEY, SMNVEV (reference sequence). CDR3 bases: TGTGCCAGCAGTTTGTACCCTTTCTCACCCCTCCACTTT. This gives the protein CASSLYPFSPLHF.

This rearrangement joins TRBV15 to TRBJ2-3; D unresolved. The CDR3 extends over 15 amino acids. Germline assignment: CDR1 LNHNV and CDR2 YYDKDF (reference sequence). Trimming removed 1 base at V and 0 bases at J, with 8 bases between. The CDR3 DNA follows: TGTGCCACCAGCAGAGGACAACCTAGCACAGATACGCAGTATTTT. Protein: CATSRGQPSTDTQYF. Full variable domain (outside the CDR3, taken from reference TRBV15 and TRBJ2-3): DAMVIQNPRYQVTQFGKPVTLSCSQTLNHNVMYWYQQKSSQAPKLLFHYYDKDFNNEADTPDNFQSRRPNTSFCFLDIRSPGLGDTAMYLCATSRGQPSTDTQYFGPGTRLTVL.

The chain links TRBV5-1 to TRBJ1-5; unclear D gene. Germline values: CDR1 SGHRS, CDR2 YFSETQ. V lost 0 bases and J lost 0, with 10 bases in between. There are 16 residues in the CDR3. The CDR3 spells CASSLAPRDSNQPQHF. CDR3 nucleotides: TGCGCCAGCAGCTTGGCCCCGCGGGATAGCAATCAGCCCCAGCATTTT. Complete variable domain (other parts from reference TRBV5-1 and TRBJ1-5): KAGVTQTPRYLIKTRGQQVTLSCSPISGHRSVSWYQQTPGQGLQFLFEYFSETQRNKGNFPGRFSGRQFSNSRSEMNVSTLELGDSALYLCASSLAPRDSNQPQHFGDGTRLSIL.

The table lists this clone with a count of one. J is TRBJ1-1 and V is TRBV10-3; D gene ambiguous. CDR3 length equals 15 residues. V lost 3 bases, J lost 5 bases, and 16 bases lay in between. Germline loops: CDR1 ENHRY, CDR2 SYGVKD. CDR3 DNA sequence: TGTGCCATCAGTGAAGTCTGGGCCACGGGAACTGAAGCTTTCTTT. It translates to CAISEVWATGTEAFF.

In the case of this clone: One junction end disagrees with the germline gene, perhaps due to a read error. The chain is built from TRBV7-7 and TRBJ2-1; D gene unclear. The CDR3 covers 15 residues. In germline, CDR1 is SSHAT, CDR2 FNYEAQ (reference sequence). The CDR3 spells CASSLWADPPGEQFF. DNA of the CDR3: TGTGCTAGCAGCTTATGGGCGGACCCCCCTGGTGAGCAGTTCTTC. Looking up the rest from reference TRBV7-7 and TRBJ2-1 gives the full variable domain: GAGVSQSPRYKVTKRGQDVTLRCDPISSHATLYWYQQALGQGPEFLTYFNYEAQPDKSGLPSDRFSAERPEGSISTLTIQRTEQRDSAMYRCASSLWADPPGEQFFGPGTRLTVL.

This clone was seen once. The CDR3 DNA follows: TGTGCCAGCAGCTTCGCCGGGACAGGGAGAGGCTACACCTTC. Encoded protein: CASSFAGTGRGYTF. V and J are TRBV5-6 and TRBJ1-2; 9 bases line up with TRBD1. In germline, CDR1 is SGHDT, CDR2 YYEEEE. Trimming took 2 bases from V and 8 from J; bases not matched to a gene: 7. The CDR3 spans 14 residues.

The chain carries TRBV19 and TRBJ1-2; possible D gene TRBD1, 5 bases. Per the germline V gene, CDR1 is LNHDA and CDR2 is SQIVND (reference sequence). V was trimmed by 5 bases and J by 7 bases, leaving 14 bases between them. The CDR3 is 13 residues long. CDR3 sequence (DNA): TGTGCCAGTAGTCCAGTGGGGGAACCTGGCTACACCTTC. As protein: CASSPVGEPGYTF.

This chain connects TRBV15 to TRBJ2-5; no clear D. V was cut by 1 base and J by 1 base, with 4 bases left in between. Germline-derived CDR1 and CDR2 are LNHNV and YYDKDF (reference sequence). CDR3 length equals 13 residues. DNA of the CDR3: TGTGCCACCAGCAGAGGGACCCAAGAGACCCAGTACTTC. It codes for CATSRGTQETQYF. The variable domain in full, with the rest retrieved from reference TRBV15 and TRBJ2-5, is DAMVIQNPRYQVTQFGKPVTLSCSQTLNHNVMYWYQQKSSQAPKLLFHYYDKDFNNEADTPDNFQSRRPNTSFCFLDIRSPGLGDTAMYLCATSRGTQETQYFGPGTRLLVL.

V usage is TRBV5-1 and J usage is TRBJ1-4; 7 bases are shared with TRBD1. The V segment lost 4 bases and the J segment 7 bases; nucleotides outside the gene matches: 10. Germline-derived CDR1 and CDR2 are SGHRS and YFSETQ. The CDR3 runs to 15 residues. CDR3 in amino acids: CASSRSGTEREKLFF. DNA of the CDR3: TGCGCCAGCAGCCGCTCCGGGACAGAACGTGAAAAACTGTTTTTT.

This chain joins TRBV6-1 and TRBJ2-2, with TRBD1 as a possible D gene (6 bases). Germline V lookup: CDR1 MNHNS, CDR2 SASEGT. CDR3 size: 14 residues. Trimming took off 4 bases at V and 7 bases at J, with 13 bases between the two ends. The CDR3 DNA reads TGTGCCAGCAGTGTACAGGGCCGTAACGGGGAGCTGTTTTTT. Translated: CASSVQGRNGELFF.

The chain is built from TRBV19 and TRBJ2-3; D might be TRBD1 (6 bases). Trimming cost V 5 bases and J 0 bases, with 9 bases left between them. CDR3 length: 14 residues. The germline CDR1 and CDR2 sequences are LNHDA and SQIVND (reference sequence). DNA for the CDR3: TGTGCCAGTAGTCGGACAGTAAGCACAGATACGCAGTATTTT. As protein: CASSRTVSTDTQYF.

This clone has a single count. This sequence joins TRBV19 and TRBJ1-1; 10 bases are a match to TRBD1. The CDR3 totals 16 residues. The ends lost 4 bases at V and 0 bases at J; junction bases unmatched: 5. The germline CDR1 and CDR2 sequences are LNHDA and SQIVND (reference sequence). The chain's CDR3 is CASSRGQGFMNTEAFF. The CDR3 DNA follows: TGTGCCAGTAGTAGGGGACAGGGGTTCATGAACACTGAAGCTTTCTTT.

This clone was observed a handful of times. The CDR3 loop is CASSGLRDLTDTQYF. For the CDR3, the DNA is TGTGCCAGCAGCGGCCTCCGGGACCTCACAGATACGCAGTATTTT. The rearrangement uses TRBV7-9 and TRBJ2-3, with D perhaps matching TRBD1 or TRBD2 (5 bases each). The CDR3 is made up of 15 amino acids. Germline loops: CDR1 SEHNR, CDR2 FQNEAQ (reference sequence). Trimming removed 5 bases from V and 2 bases from J, with 14 bases in between.

V gene TRBV5-4 combines with J gene TRBJ1-1; 7 bases line up with TRBD1. The CDR3 sequence is 13 residues long. The germline V gene encodes CDR1 SGHNT and CDR2 YYREEE (reference sequence). Trimming at V came to 6 bases and at J to 6 bases, leaving 8 bases not matched to a gene. The CDR3 here is CASTIPTGAEAFF. The CDR3 DNA reads as TGTGCCAGCACCATACCTACAGGGGCTGAAGCTTTCTTT.

This sequence joins TRBV28 and TRBJ1-2; D ambiguous. Trimming pared 2 bases from V and 7 bases from J, leaving 8 bases between. The CDR3 sequence is 12 residues long. Per the germline V gene, CDR1 is MDHEN and CDR2 is SYDVKM. The CDR3 nucleotides read TGTGCCAGCAGTTTACGAGGGTTTGGCTACACCTTC. Encoded protein: CASSLRGFGYTF.

This clone was picked up a small number of times. The chain joins TRBV27 to TRBJ2-7; 11 bases are a match to TRBD2. The CDR3 loop spans 15 amino acids. With 7 bases clipped from V and 0 bases from J, the junction kept 5 bases outside the gene matches. Germline assignment: CDR1 MNHEY and CDR2 SMNVEV (reference sequence). The CDR3 sequence: CASTFTSGSSYEQYF. DNA for the CDR3: TGTGCCAGCACCTTCACTAGCGGGAGCTCCTACGAGCAGTACTTC.

The chain is built from TRBV10-3 and TRBJ2-1; TRBD1 aligns across 10 bases. V lost 4 bases and J lost 0; bases outside the gene matches: 0. Germline-derived CDR1 and CDR2 are ENHRY and SYGVKD. The CDR3 sequence is 15 residues long. The CDR3 DNA follows: TGTGCCATCAGTGGGACAGGGGGCTCCTACAATGAGCAGTTCTTC. This sequence encodes CAISGTGGSYNEQFF.

This rearrangement joins TRBV6-6 to TRBJ1-1; D unclear. V was cut by 2 bases and J by 4 bases, with 14 bases left in between. Germline V gives CDR1 MNHNY, CDR2 SVGAGI (reference sequence). The CDR3 is 15 amino acids. For the CDR3, the DNA is TGTGCCAGCAGTTACCGTCCGGGAGGCTCCACTGAAGCTTTCTTT. Its protein product is CASSYRPGGSTEAFF.

The V call is TRBV28, the J call TRBJ1-2; 7 bases align to TRBD1. The length of the CDR3 is 13 residues. V shed 6 bases, J shed 3 bases, and the junction held 4 bases outside the gene matches. From germline, CDR1 is MDHEN and CDR2 SYDVKM. The CDR3 region is CASSTGAHYGYTF. CDR3 DNA: TGTGCCAGCAGCACAGGGGCTCACTATGGCTACACCTTC.

V and J are TRBV6-6 and TRBJ2-7, with 11 bases lining up with TRBD2. Per the germline V gene, CDR1 is MNHNY and CDR2 is SVGAGI (reference sequence). The CDR3 has 15 amino acids. Trimming removed 0 bases from V and 6 bases from J; junction bases left unmatched: 4. CDR3 protein: CASSYSLAGGSEQYF. CDR3 bases: TGTGCCAGCAGTTACTCGCTAGCGGGAGGATCCGAGCAGTACTTC.

This chain links TRBV5-5 with TRBJ2-5; 11 nucleotides align to TRBD2. Looked up from germline, CDR1 is SGHKS and CDR2 is YYEKEE (reference sequence). J lost 2 bases, V lost 0 bases, and 9 bases had no gene match. The CDR3 extends over 18 amino acids. CDR3 nucleotides: TGTGCCAGCAGCTTGGACTTCCGACTAGCGGGGCTACAAGAGACCCAGTACTTC. Encoded protein: CASSLDFRLAGLQETQYF.